The rows below give T cell receptor beta chains drawn from one sample of a study of blood T cell repertoires in COVID-19. Sequencing was performed with immunoSEQ multiplex PCR; in TCRdb, only in-frame clones are kept and a portion is missing. Of under 450,000 clones in the sample, around 89% are singletons; the top ten hold about 1.6%. The sequenced material came from peripheral blood. The receptors stem from a woman between 40 and 50 years old with COVID-19, enrolled during active disease. The CDR3 runs from the conserved cysteine through the conserved F or W. A D gene is named only where the DNA matches it firmly. Expanded clones get a size class; other rows say once, few or many, or leave the size out.

TRBV10-3	NA	TRBJ2-3	NA	CATRGDSTDTQYF	TGTGCCACCCGGGGAGACAGCACAGATACGCAGTATTTT
TRBV23-1	NA	TRBJ1-3	TRBD1	CATQGANTIYF	TGCGCCACCCAGGGGGCGAACACCATATATTTT
TRBV5-5	NA	TRBJ2-2	TRBD1	CASSLRDREVGELFF	TGTGCCAGCAGCTTGAGGGACAGGGAGGTCGGGGAGCTGTTTTTT
TRBV27	NA	TRBJ1-3	TRBD1	CASSRGRGGNTIYF	TGTGCCAGCAGCAGGGGGAGAGGTGGAAACACCATATATTTT
TRBV11-2	NA	TRBJ2-5	NA	CASSLSRQETQYF	TGTGCCAGCAGCTTATCCAGACAAGAGACCCAGTACTTC
TRBV24-1	NA	TRBJ2-1	TRBD1	CATSTRGQNEQFF	TGTGCCACCAGTACGAGGGGACAGAATGAGCAGTTCTTC
TRBV27	NA	TRBJ2-1	TRBD2	CASRTTSSGRASYNEQFF	TGTGCCAGCAGGACCACTTCTAGCGGGAGGGCTTCCTACAATGAGCAGTTCTTC
TRBV19	NA	TRBJ2-7	NA	CASSPTTVAYEQYF	TGTGCCAGTAGCCCAACGACAGTTGCCTACGAGCAGTACTTC
TRBV9	NA	TRBJ2-3	NA	CASSVYRDMTDTQYF	TGTGCCAGCAGCGTATACAGGGATATGACAGATACGCAGTATTTT
TRBV6-5	NA	TRBJ1-6	NA	CASVINSPLHF	TGTGCCAGCGTAATCAATTCACCCCTCCACTTT
TRBV30	NA	TRBJ1-5	NA	CAWSAGQSNQPQHF	TGTGCCTGGAGCGCGGGGCAGAGCAATCAGCCCCAGCATTTT
TRBV11-3	NA	TRBJ2-6	TRBD2	CASSLVLAGSGANVLTF	TGTGCCAGCAGCTTAGTACTAGCGGGCTCTGGGGCCAACGTCCTGACTTTC
TRBV7-3	NA	TRBJ2-2	TRBD2	CASSPTSGRYGELFF	TGTGCCAGCAGCCCGACTAGCGGGAGATACGGGGAGCTGTTTTTT
TRBV30	NA	TRBJ1-1	NA	CAWIYTEAFF	TGTGCCTGGATATATACTGAAGCTTTCTTT
TRBV7-2	NA	TRBJ1-5	NA	CASSPDSQPQHF	TGTGCCAGCAGTCCCGATAGTCAGCCCCAGCATTTT
TRBV5-4	NA	TRBJ2-7	NA	CASNGAGDPYEQYF	TGTGCCAGCAACGGGGCAGGGGACCCCTACGAGCAGTACTTC
TRBV4-2	NA	TRBJ1-1	NA	CASSQSLRSGTEAFF	TGTGCCAGCAGCCAATCGCTCAGGTCGGGGACTGAAGCTTTCTTT
TRBV28	NA	TRBJ2-1	NA	CASSLEGYEQFF	TGTGCCAGCAGCCTGGAGGGGTATGAGCAGTTCTTC
TRBV4-3	NA	TRBJ1-3	NA	CASSHGRNSGNTIYF	TGCGCCAGCAGCCATGGCAGAAACTCTGGAAACACCATATATTTT
TRBV7-2	NA	TRBJ2-7	NA	CASTFGSSYEQYF	TGTGCCAGCACGTTTGGGAGCTCCTACGAGCAGTACTTC
TRBV6-2/TRBV6-3	medium-sized	TRBJ2-7	NA	CASSYGTNSYEQYF	TGTGCCAGCAGTTACGGGACAAACTCCTACGAGCAGTACTTC
TRBV19	NA	TRBJ1-5	TRBD1	CASSIVPTGYQPQHF	TGTGCCAGTAGTATAGTTCCGACAGGGTATCAGCCCCAGCATTTT
TRBV27	NA	TRBJ2-1	TRBD2	CASSSPGGSDNEQFF	TGTGCCAGCAGTTCGCCCGGGGGGTCGGACAATGAGCAGTTCTTC
TRBV6-5	NA	TRBJ2-5	TRBD1	CASSSGQGAPQTQYF	TGTGCCAGCAGTTCGGGACAGGGGGCGCCCCAGACCCAGTACTTC
TRBV12-3/TRBV12-4	NA	TRBJ2-7	NA	CASRGQPPEQYF	TGTGCCAGCAGGGGGCAGCCGCCCGAGCAGTACTTC
TRBV28	NA	TRBJ1-6	NA	CATRGRVGHNSPLHF	TGTGCCACCCGCGGCAGGGTTGGACATAATTCACCCCTCCACTTT
TRBV6-5	NA	TRBJ1-3	NA	CASSYYRGASGNTIYF	TGTGCCAGCAGTTACTATCGGGGGGCCTCTGGAAACACCATATATTTT
TRBV28	NA	TRBJ2-7	TRBD2	CASSFGLGREADEQYF	TGTGCCAGCAGTTTTGGGTTAGGGCGGGAGGCGGACGAGCAGTACTTC
TRBV27	NA	TRBJ1-6	NA	CASRYRESSYNSPLHF	TGTGCCAGCAGGTACAGGGAGAGCTCCTATAATTCACCCCTCCACTTT
TRBV6-4	NA	TRBJ2-7	NA	CASSQGATYEQYF	TGTGCCAGCAGTCAGGGCGCAACTTACGAGCAGTACTTC
TRBV3-1/TRBV3-2	once	TRBJ2-7	NA	CASSQDPVTYEQYF	TGTGCCAGCAGCCAAGATCCGGTGACCTACGAGCAGTACTTC
TRBV5-4	NA	TRBJ2-5	TRBD2	CASSILAGGETQYF	TGTGCCAGCAGCATACTAGCGGGAGGTGAGACCCAGTACTTC
TRBV9	NA	TRBJ2-1	NA	CASSVISGAYNEQFF	TGTGCCAGCAGCGTAATATCGGGAGCCTACAATGAGCAGTTCTTC
TRBV9	NA	TRBJ1-6	TRBD1	CASSVGQGAPYDSPLHF	TGTGCCAGCAGCGTGGGACAGGGGGCCCCATATGATTCACCCCTCCACTTT
TRBV4-3	NA	TRBJ1-2	NA	CASSQAGQFYGYTF	TGCGCCAGCAGCCAAGCCGGACAGTTTTATGGCTACACCTTC
TRBV7-8	NA	TRBJ1-1	NA	CASSLVAGRSHTEAFF	TGTGCCAGCAGCTTAGTTGCGGGAAGGAGTCACACTGAAGCTTTCTTT
TRBV16	NA	TRBJ1-2	NA	CASSQSGGGSNGYTF	TGTGCCAGCAGCCAATCGGGAGGGGGATCCAATGGCTACACCTTC
TRBV6-5	NA	TRBJ1-2	NA	CASSYSRQFYGYTF	TGTGCCAGCAGTTACTCGAGACAGTTCTATGGCTACACCTTC
TRBV7-3	NA	TRBJ2-5	NA	CASSSGGAGETQYF	TGTGCCAGCAGCTCAGGCGGGGCAGGGGAGACCCAGTACTTC
TRBV3-1/TRBV3-2	NA	TRBJ2-5	NA	CASSPDLVETQYF	TGTGCCAGCAGCCCGGACTTGGTGGAGACCCAGTACTTC
TRBV7-9	NA	TRBJ1-2	TRBD1	CASTQGQGLEDGYTF	TGTGCCAGCACCCAAGGACAGGGATTAGAGGATGGCTACACCTTC
TRBV27	NA	TRBJ1-5	TRBD1	CATTGAGNQPQHF	TGTGCCACCACAGGGGCAGGCAATCAGCCCCAGCATTTT
TRBV4-3	NA	TRBJ1-3	NA	CASSQGGGSYGNTIYF	TGCGCCAGCAGCCAAGGTGGGGGCTCTTACGGAAACACCATATATTTT
TRBV10-3	once	TRBJ2-7	NA	CAITDTRLGYEQYF	TGTGCCATCACCGATACCAGGCTGGGCTACGAGCAGTACTTC
TRBV6-6	NA	TRBJ2-5	NA	CASSNSWETQYF	TGTGCCAGCAGCAATAGTTGGGAGACCCAGTACTTC
TRBV6-6	NA	TRBJ1-6	TRBD1	CASSPPGQGKPPLHF	TGTGCCAGCAGTCCCCCCGGACAGGGGAAACCACCCCTCCACTTT
TRBV6-4	NA	TRBJ2-3	TRBD2	CASSVRGGPTDTQYF	TGTGCCAGCAGTGTGCGGGGGGGCCCCACAGATACGCAGTATTTT
TRBV29-1	once	TRBJ1-4	NA	CSVGFGQPNEKLFF	TGCAGCGTTGGGTTTGGGCAGCCAAATGAAAAACTGTTTTTT
TRBV9	NA	TRBJ2-1	TRBD2	CASTGGSENEQFF	TGTGCCAGCACGGGAGGGAGCGAGAATGAGCAGTTCTTC
TRBV6-6	NA	TRBJ2-1	NA	CASGLAKITYNEQFF	TGTGCCAGCGGACTTGCAAAAATAACCTACAATGAGCAGTTCTTC
TRBV5-8	NA	TRBJ1-5	NA	CASSSGQTFSNQPQHF	TGTGCCAGCAGCTCCGGACAGACCTTTAGCAATCAGCCCCAGCATTTT
TRBV13	NA	TRBJ2-1	TRBD2	CASSRGVGNEQFF	TGTGCCAGCAGCCGGGGGGTTGGGAATGAGCAGTTCTTC
TRBV19	NA	TRBJ1-5	NA	CASSIGQVSNQPQHF	TGTGCCAGTAGTATAGGGCAGGTCAGCAATCAGCCCCAGCATTTT